This entry lists 32 T cell receptor beta chains sequenced from one sample in a study of Tregs in tolerant kidney transplant recipients. Libraries were prepared by immunoSEQ multiplex PCR; TCRdb keeps only in-frame clonotypes and omits some of them. The table gives over 25,000 clones; the top ten clones make up approximately 8.1% of it. The specimen comprised CD8+ T cells from blood, sampled before the transplant. The receptors were gathered from a human donor who received a combined kidney and bone marrow transplant.

On this clone itself: The read terminates 3 residues ahead of where the CDR3 ends, so the germline J gene completes it. The chain links TRBV12-3 or TRBV12-4 to TRBJ2-3, with 8 bases matching TRBD1. This CDR3 is built from 17 residues. Germline trimming cut 3 bases from V and 2 bases from J; bases unmatched to any gene: 10. The CDR3 region is CASSLRGQENATDTQYF. CDR3 DNA (partial): TGTGCCAGCAGTTTGAGGGGACAGGAAAACGCCACAGATACG.

Comments on this clone: With the read ending 3 residues before the CDR3 end, the germline J gene is used to fill in that end. This chain joins TRBV7-8 and TRBJ2-7, with a weak D call TRBD1 (5 bases). Germline V gene lookup returns CDR1 SGHVS and CDR2 FQNEAQ. V lost 1 base to trimming and J lost 1 base, with 11 bases between them. This CDR3 comprises 15 residues. The CDR3 bases that were read are TGTGCCAGCAGCTTAGAAGGGAAGGGGTCCTACGAG. Protein product: CASSLEGKGSYE. From start to end, the CDR3 is CASSLEGKGSYEQYF.

The CDR3 DNA, read in part, is TGTGCCAGCAGCAACCAGGGGGCCGGCGGTGGGGAGACC. It codes for CASSNQGAGGGET. The entire CDR3 protein reads CASSNQGAGGGETQYF. The chain combines TRBV13 with TRBJ2-5; 8 nucleotides agree with TRBD1. The read stops 3 residues short of the end of the CDR3; the missing end is completed from the germline J gene. V lost 5 bases and J lost 5; bases outside the gene matches: 13. The germline CDR1 and CDR2 sequences are PRHDT and FYEKMQ (reference sequence). The CDR3 is made up of 16 amino acids.

A note on this clone: The read stops 3 residues short of the end of the CDR3; the missing end is completed from the germline J gene. The chain joins TRBV13 to TRBJ1-1; TRBD1 aligns across 9 bases. There are 16 residues in the CDR3. Trimming removed 6 bases from V and 6 bases from J; junction bases left unmatched: 14. Germline V lookup: CDR1 PRHDT, CDR2 FYEKMQ (reference sequence). This chain's CDR3 is CASRMDRDREFPEAFF. CDR3 DNA (partial): TGTGCCAGCAGAATGGACCGGGACAGGGAATTCCCTGAA.

On this clone: The read ends 3 residues shy of where the CDR3 ends; the end is completed using the germline J gene. The chain joins TRBV7-9 to TRBJ2-7; TRBD2 aligns across 8 bases. The CDR3 spans 15 residues. V gave up 5 bases and J gave up 0 bases; unmatched junction bases: 6. Germline CDR1 is SEHNR and CDR2 is FQNEAQ (reference sequence). The CDR3 here is CASSPDGTSSYEQYF. CDR3 bases read: TGTGCCAGCAGCCCGGACGGGACTAGCTCCTACGAG.

CDR3 DNA (partial): TGTGCCAGCAGGCTAGCGGGATTTGACAATGAG. Protein product: CASRLAGFDNE. The entire CDR3 protein is CASRLAGFDNEQFF. The gene calls are TRBV7-9 and TRBJ2-1; TRBD2 matches 9 bases. The read falls 3 residues short of the CDR3 end, and the missing part is taken from the germline J gene. This CDR3 comprises 14 residues. The trim removed 6 bases at V and 5 bases at J, leaving 5 bases unmatched. Germline CDR1 SEHNR, CDR2 FQNEAQ (reference sequence).

For this clone: The read is 3 residues too short to cover the CDR3 end, so that end is filled in from the germline J gene. V is TRBV29-1 and J is TRBJ2-1; 8 positions match TRBD2. Germline CDR1 SQVTM, CDR2 ANQGSEA. The CDR3 totals 13 residues. Losses at the gene ends were 7 bases for V and 4 bases for J; bases not matched to a gene: 6. The CDR3 bases that were read are TGCAGCGGGACTAGCAGGATTTACAATGAG. It yields the protein CSGTSRIYNE. From start to end, the CDR3 is CSGTSRIYNEQFF.

Of note for this clone: The read falls 3 residues short of the CDR3 end, and the missing part is taken from the germline J gene. The rearrangement joins TRBV19 to TRBJ1-1; D possibly corresponds to TRBD1 (6 bases). CDR3 length: 16 amino acids. The germline V and J ends were trimmed by 7 bases and 4 bases, with 22 bases remaining between them. In germline, CDR1 is LNHDA, CDR2 SQIVND (reference sequence). CDR3 DNA (partial): TGTGCCAGTACCCCGAGAGGGGGGGGGCTCGGCACTGAA. Amino acids: CASTPRGGGLGTE. The whole CDR3 protein reads CASTPRGGGLGTEAFF. The whole variable domain, filled in from reference TRBV19 and TRBJ1-1, reads DGGITQSPKYLFRKEGQNVTLSCEQNLNHDAMYWYRQDPGQGLRLIYYSQIVNDFQKGDIAEGYSVSREKKESFPLTVTSAQKNPTAFYLCASTPRGGGLGTEAFFGQGTRLTVV.

Comments on this clone: The read finishes 3 residues shy of the CDR3 end, and the germline J gene is used to complete it. V gene TRBV13 combines with J gene TRBJ1-1, with D perhaps TRBD1 (6 bases). Germline CDR1 PRHDT, CDR2 FYEKMQ (reference sequence). V lost 5 bases and J 3 bases, leaving 13 bases between the germline ends. This CDR3 is built from 14 residues. The CDR3 protein is CASSPRTAYTEAFF. Partial CDR3 DNA: TGTGCCAGCAGCCCTAGGACAGCGTACACTGAA.

Concerning this clone: The observed sequence ends 3 residues before the CDR3 terminus, with the missing tail filled in from the germline J gene. The V call is TRBV7-6, the J call TRBJ2-7; D perhaps matches TRBD2 (6 bases). The V and J ends lost 3 bases and 2 bases respectively, with 11 bases between them. This CDR3 comprises 14 residues. Per the germline V gene, CDR1 is SGHVS and CDR2 is FNYEAQ. Here the CDR3 reads CASSLGGVAYEQYF. The sequenced CDR3 bases are TGTGCCAGCAGCTTGGGCGGGGTCGCCTACGAG.

As regards this clone: The read ends 3 residues before the CDR3 terminus; that terminus is restored from the germline J gene. The chain uses TRBV23-1 and TRBJ2-7, with 10 bases aligning to TRBD1. TRBV23-1 is an ORF; its function is uncertain. The CDR3 length is 16 residues. J was trimmed by 2 bases and V by 9 bases; bases with no gene match: 13. Partial CDR3 DNA: TGCGCCAGGCGCCGGGGGACAGGGGAAGGTACCTACGAG. Amino acids: CARRRGTGEGTYE. The full CDR3 sequence reads CARRRGTGEGTYEQYF.

Concerning this clone itself: The missing CDR3 end, 3 residues past where the read stops, is filled in from the germline J gene. The chain links TRBV20-1 to TRBJ2-7; D is perhaps TRBD1 (7 bases). Trimming shortened V by 6 bases and J by 1 base, and 13 bases separated the two germline ends. Germline assignment: CDR1 DFQATT and CDR2 SNEGSKA (reference sequence). The CDR3 runs to 13 residues. CDR3 in amino acids: CSAPRGESYEQYF. The CDR3 bases that were read are TGCAGTGCCCCCAGGGGGGAGTCCTACGAG.

As to this clone: The CDR3 end falls 3 residues outside the read, so it is completed with the germline J gene. The chain has TRBV11-2 and TRBJ2-3; D is uncertain. CDR3 size: 15 residues. Germline V gene sequence: CDR1 SGHAT, CDR2 FQNNGV. Deletions cut 4 bases from V and 2 bases from J, with 13 bases between. The CDR3 reads CASSSVRGYTDTQYF. CDR3 bases read: TGTGCCAGCAGCTCCGTCCGCGGTTACACAGATACG. The variable domain in full, completed from reference TRBV11-2 and TRBJ2-3, reads EAGVAQSPRYKIIEKRQSVAFWCNPISGHATLYWYQQILGQGPKLLIQFQNNGVVDDSQLPKDRFSAERLKGVDSTLKIQPAKLEDSAVYLCASSSVRGYTDTQYFGPGTRLTVL.

The sequenced part of the CDR3 DNA is TGTGCCAGCAGTGGGGACAGTACCTACAATGAG. This encodes CASSGDSTYNE. The CDR3 in full is CASSGDSTYNEQFF. The V call is TRBV2, the J call TRBJ2-1, with 7 bases aligning to TRBD1. The read terminates 3 residues ahead of where the CDR3 ends, so the germline J gene completes it. The CDR3 loop spans 14 amino acids. V lost 4 bases and J lost 2; bases outside the gene matches: 2. Looked up from germline, CDR1 is SNHLY and CDR2 is FYNNEI.

Regarding this clone: The CDR3 is cut off 3 residues early in the read; its end comes from the germline J gene. This sequence joins TRBV7-9 and TRBJ2-5; 7 positions agree with TRBD1. V dropped 8 bases and J dropped 2; count of bases not matched to a gene: 8. Looked up from germline, CDR1 is SEHNR and CDR2 is FQNEAQ (reference sequence). The CDR3 is 14 residues long. This CDR3 is CASATGTEQETQYF. The sequenced CDR3 bases are TGTGCCAGCGCGACCGGGACAGAACAAGAGACC.

Points on this clone: The CDR3 end falls 3 residues outside the read, so it is completed with the germline J gene. The chain combines TRBV19 with TRBJ2-6, with D possibly matching TRBD2 (7 bases). This CDR3 is built from 20 residues. Germline CDR1 reads LNHDA; CDR2 reads SQIVND (reference sequence). V lost 7 bases and J lost 0, with 25 bases in between. The CDR3 region is CASTETGGSYLRSGANVLTF. CDR3 bases read: TGTGCCAGTACGGAGACGGGGGGCTCATATCTCCGCTCTGGGGCCAACGTC. The complete variable domain, with remaining parts taken from reference TRBV19 and TRBJ2-6, reads DGGITQSPKYLFRKEGQNVTLSCEQNLNHDAMYWYRQDPGQGLRLIYYSQIVNDFQKGDIAEGYSVSREKKESFPLTVTSAQKNPTAFYLCASTETGGSYLRSGANVLTFGAGSRLTVL.

In regard to this clone: The read halts 3 residues ahead of the CDR3 end, with the missing end drawn from the germline J gene. This chain uses TRBV7-2 with TRBJ2-5; D not resolved. The length of the CDR3 is 12 residues. Trimming left V 6 bases short and J 2 bases short, with 7 bases between. The germline CDR1 and CDR2 sequences are SGHTA and FQGNSA. The CDR3 loop is CASRNGQETQYF. CDR3 DNA (partial): TGTGCCAGCAGGAACGGGCAAGAGACC. The full variable domain, in which reference TRBV7-2 and TRBJ2-5 provide the parts outside the CDR3, is GAGVSQSPSNKVTEKGKDVELRCDPISGHTALYWYRQSLGQGLEFLIYFQGNSAPDKSGLPSDRFSAERTGGSVSTLTIQRTQQEDSAVYLCASRNGQETQYFGPGTRLLVL.

On this clone itself: From the germline J gene comes the end of the CDR3, since the read stops 3 residues before it. V gene TRBV2 combines with J gene TRBJ2-7; 12 positions agree with TRBD2. V shed 7 bases, J shed 3 bases, and the junction held 4 bases outside the gene matches. The CDR3 is 14 residues long. Germline CDR1 reads SNHLY; CDR2 reads FYNNEI. The CDR3 bases that were read are TGTGCCAGCATTTGGACTAGCGGGGACTACGAG. It specifies CASIWTSGDYE. The entire CDR3 sequence reads CASIWTSGDYEQYF.

As regards this clone: The DNA ends 3 residues before the CDR3 does, and the rest of the CDR3 is filled in from the germline J gene. The chain carries TRBV6-2 or TRBV6-3 and TRBJ2-7; no firm D call. Germline V gene lookup returns CDR1 MNHEY and CDR2 SVGEGT. V dropped 6 bases and J dropped 0 bases, with 6 bases sitting between them. This CDR3 comprises 12 residues. The CDR3 is CASSLTSYEQYF. Partial CDR3 DNA: TGTGCCAGCAGCCTAACCTCCTACGAG.

On this clone itself: The DNA ends 3 residues before the CDR3 does, and the rest of the CDR3 is filled in from the germline J gene. The J gene is TRBJ2-7, the V gene TRBV7-9, with a possible D match to TRBD1 (5 bases). Trimming pared 4 bases from V and 3 bases from J, leaving 13 bases between. In germline, CDR1 is SEHNR, CDR2 FQNEAQ (reference sequence). The CDR3 length is 14 residues. The CDR3 DNA, read in part, is TGTGCCAGCAGCTCCCCGGACATGGGCTACGAG. Protein product: CASSSPDMGYE. The entire CDR3 is CASSSPDMGYEQYF.

Regarding this clone: The read terminates 3 residues ahead of where the CDR3 ends, so the germline J gene completes it. This chain connects TRBV29-1 to TRBJ2-7; D is ambiguous. The length of the CDR3 is 13 residues. Germline V lookup: CDR1 SQVTM, CDR2 ANQGSEA. V was shortened by 6 bases and J by 4 bases, with 16 bases between the two germline ends. Here the CDR3 reads CSVAAGHTYEQYF. Incomplete CDR3 DNA: TGCAGCGTAGCTGCTGGGCATACTTACGAG.

As to this clone: The read stops 3 residues short of the end of the CDR3; the missing end is completed from the germline J gene. The chain uses TRBV6-4 and TRBJ1-4; a weak D match, TRBD1 (5 bases). V lost 1 base and J lost 0, with 9 bases in between. This CDR3 spans 16 amino acids. Germline V gives CDR1 MRHNA, CDR2 SNTAGT. The CDR3 reads CASSDFPGTTNEKLFF. The sequenced CDR3 bases are TGTGCCAGCAGTGACTTTCCAGGGACAACTAATGAAAAA.

Of note for this clone: The read terminates 3 residues before the CDR3 end, so the remaining end is supplied by the germline J gene. The chain combines TRBV7-2 with TRBJ2-5, with D possibly being TRBD1 (6 bases). The CDR3 consists of 14 residues. V shed 5 bases and J shed 3 bases, with 13 bases lying between them. CDR1 and CDR2 from the germline V gene are SGHTA and FQGNSA. CDR3 region: CASSPPDSEETQYF. The sequenced CDR3 bases are TGTGCCAGCAGCCCCCCGGACAGTGAAGAGACC. Looking up the rest from reference TRBV7-2 and TRBJ2-5 gives the full variable domain: GAGVSQSPSNKVTEKGKDVELRCDPISGHTALYWYRQSLGQGLEFLIYFQGNSAPDKSGLPSDRFSAERTGGSVSTLTIQRTQQEDSAVYLCASSPPDSEETQYFGPGTRLLVL.

As for this clone: The CDR3 goes on 3 residues after the read ends, and that part is filled in from the germline J gene. This chain joins TRBV29-1 and TRBJ2-5, with 9 bases matching TRBD1. V shed 3 bases, J shed 5 bases, and the junction held 7 bases outside the gene matches. This CDR3 has 14 amino acids. The germline gives CDR1 SQVTM, CDR2 ANQGSEA. The CDR3 reads CSVDRDRVGETQYF. The DNA read from the CDR3 is TGCAGCGTTGACCGGGACAGGGTGGGGGAGACC.

As for this clone: The read finishes 3 residues shy of the CDR3 end, and the germline J gene is used to complete it. This chain connects TRBV7-7 to TRBJ2-2; 8 nucleotides line up with TRBD1. This CDR3 is built from 16 residues. With 0 bases clipped from V and 3 bases from J, the junction kept 3 bases outside the gene matches. Germline CDR1 is SSHAT and CDR2 is FNYEAQ (reference sequence). The sequenced part of the CDR3 DNA is TGTGCCAGCAGCTTAGCGACAGGGGACTACACCGGGGAG. Protein: CASSLATGDYTGE. The complete CDR3 reads CASSLATGDYTGELFF. The whole variable domain, filled in from reference TRBV7-7 and TRBJ2-2, reads GAGVSQSPRYKVTKRGQDVTLRCDPISSHATLYWYQQALGQGPEFLTYFNYEAQPDKSGLPSDRFSAERPEGSISTLTIQRTEQRDSAMYRCASSLATGDYTGELFFGEGSRLTVL.

Remarks on this clone: The CDR3 is cut off 3 residues early in the read; its end comes from the germline J gene. The genes are TRBV10-3 and TRBJ2-3, with TRBD2 matching 11 bases. The CDR3 has 18 amino acids. Germline CDR1 is ENHRY and CDR2 is SYGVKD. J was trimmed by 0 bases and V by 5 bases; bases with no gene match: 10. The CDR3 DNA, read in part, is TGTGCCATCAGTCCACCCACGACTAGCGGGATTAGCACAGATACG. This encodes CAISPPTTSGISTDT. The whole CDR3 protein reads CAISPPTTSGISTDTQYF.

In regard to this clone: The CDR3 end is not reached by the read, which stops 3 residues before it; the germline J gene fills it in. This chain joins TRBV19 and TRBJ2-5; 8 bases are shared with TRBD1. The CDR3 has 16 residues. Germline values: CDR1 LNHDA, CDR2 SQIVND (reference sequence). The V gene end was trimmed by 5 bases and the J gene end by 1 base; junction bases not matched to a gene: 9. The part of the CDR3 DNA that was read is TGTGCCAGTAGTCCCCGACAGGGGCGTCTCCAAGAGACC. This gives the protein CASSPRQGRLQET. The whole CDR3 protein reads CASSPRQGRLQETQYF.

Details on this clone: From the germline J gene comes the end of the CDR3, since the read stops 3 residues before it. J is TRBJ2-7 and V is TRBV30; 7 positions match TRBD2. Germline CDR1 GTSNPN, CDR2 SVGIG (reference sequence). The CDR3 runs to 15 residues. Trimming removed 4 bases from V and 6 bases from J; junction bases left unmatched: 15. The CDR3 bases that were read are TGTGCCTGGACCCCCAGACTAGCCGCGAGGGTCGAG. The encoded protein is CAWTPRLAARVE. Given in full, the CDR3 is CAWTPRLAARVEQYF.

To note about this clone: The DNA ends 3 residues before the CDR3 does, and the rest of the CDR3 is filled in from the germline J gene. This chain joins TRBV7-6 and TRBJ1-5, with D maybe TRBD1 (6 bases). Germline lookup yields CDR1 SGHVS and CDR2 FNYEAQ. The CDR3 is 17 amino acids. With 1 base removed from V and 5 bases from J, the gap between germline ends came to 18 bases. CDR3 protein: CASSLEGRGPGDQPQHF. The sequenced CDR3 bases are TGTGCCAGCAGCTTAGAGGGGAGGGGCCCAGGGGATCAGCCC.

As to this clone: The CDR3 end lies 3 residues beyond the end of the read and is filled in from the germline J gene. This chain connects TRBV7-6 to TRBJ2-5; D remains unclear. Looked up from germline, CDR1 is SGHVS and CDR2 is FNYEAQ. This CDR3 spans 15 amino acids. V lost 2 bases and J 2 bases, leaving 12 bases between the germline ends. Partial CDR3 DNA: TGTGCCAGCAGCTTATTGGTGCGGCCGCAAGAGACC. It is translated as CASSLLVRPQET. The entire CDR3 protein reads CASSLLVRPQETQYF. Filled out from reference TRBV7-6 and TRBJ2-5, the complete variable domain reads GAGVSQSPRYKVTKRGQDVALRCDPISGHVSLYWYRQALGQGPEFLTYFNYEAQQDKSGLPNDRFSAERPEGSISTLTIQRTEQRDSAMYRCASSLLVRPQETQYFGPGTRLLVL.

Details on this clone: Coverage ceases 3 residues before the CDR3 finishes, and the germline J gene fills in the end. This chain connects TRBV19 to TRBJ2-1; the D gene is possibly TRBD2 (5 bases). CDR3 length: 13 amino acids. Looked up from germline, CDR1 is LNHDA and CDR2 is SQIVND (reference sequence). V was shortened by 1 base and J by 9 bases, with 10 bases between the two germline ends. The CDR3 reads CASSIAPAGEQFF. The sequenced CDR3 bases are TGTGCCAGTAGTATAGCCCCTGCGGGTGAG. Full variable domain (rest looked up from reference TRBV19 and TRBJ2-1): DGGITQSPKYLFRKEGQNVTLSCEQNLNHDAMYWYRQDPGQGLRLIYYSQIVNDFQKGDIAEGYSVSREKKESFPLTVTSAQKNPTAFYLCASSIAPAGEQFFGPGTRLTVL.

Turning to this clone: The CDR3 end lies 3 residues beyond the end of the read and is filled in from the germline J gene. The rearrangement joins TRBV7-2 to TRBJ1-1; possible D gene TRBD1, 5 bases. The CDR3 runs 14 residues. With 0 bases removed from V and 5 bases from J, the gap between germline ends came to 10 bases. Germline V gene lookup returns CDR1 SGHTA and CDR2 FQGNSA. The CDR3 DNA, read in part, is TGTGCCAGCAGCTTAGCGGCTGGGGGGACTGAA. It encodes CASSLAAGGTE. The entire CDR3 protein reads CASSLAAGGTEAFF.